The rows below give T cell receptor beta chains drawn from one sample of a study of shared clonotypes between healthy human individuals. Libraries were prepared by immunoSEQ multiplex PCR; TCRdb keeps only in-frame clonotypes and omits some of them. The sample includes roughly 1.4 million clones, 98% seen only once; the top ten take roughly 0.36%. Sequenced material: naive CD4+ T cells sorted from blood. The receptors here all came from a man aged 25 to 45 in good health. Each CDR3 is given without its conserved first and last residue. The D gene is left open where the match is weak.

TRBV6-1	TRBJ2-7	NA	ASSELRGDSLYEQY
TRBV5-1	TRBJ2-1	TRBD2	ASSQSTREGYEQF
TRBV7-3	TRBJ2-1	NA	ASSPQGLLSYNEQF
TRBV9	TRBJ2-1	NA	ASSAGNSYNEQF
TRBV28	TRBJ2-1	TRBD2	ASSFRAGGYNEQF
TRBV18	TRBJ2-1	TRBD1	ASSLRDSHNEQF
TRBV5-1	TRBJ2-4	NA	ASSLENIQY
TRBV19	TRBJ2-2	NA	ASNDKPNTGELF
TRBV5-1	TRBJ2-3	NA	ASSLFSQAVVKQY
TRBV2	TRBJ2-1	TRBD1	ASSEGDRGML
TRBV10-2	TRBJ1-1	NA	ASSFGTGAEAF
TRBV6-4	TRBJ1-1	NA	ASSVDGGRTEAF
TRBV9	TRBJ2-1	TRBD2	ASSVQSGSNEQF
TRBV18	TRBJ2-1	NA	ASSPPGGTNHNEQF